These 13 T cell receptor beta chains were all obtained from the same sample, sequenced in a study of cytotoxic CD8 clonotypes in ibrutinib-treated CLL. TCRdb's copy holds only in-frame clones and misses some; the assay was immunoSEQ multiplex PCR. The table lists around 140,000 clones, approximately 80% of them singletons. Sample: PBMCs, taken after 36 months of ibrutinib treatment. The source is a human donor with chronic lymphocytic leukemia.

V is TRBV7-3 and J is TRBJ1-1; maybe TRBD1 (5 bases). This CDR3 has 15 residues. Germline V gives CDR1 SGHTA, CDR2 FQGTGA. V shed 5 bases and J shed 3 bases, with 16 bases lying between them. Written as DNA, the CDR3 is TGTGCCAGCAGCCGCAGCTATCTGGGGGACACTGAAGCTTTCTTT. Its translation: CASSRSYLGDTEAFF.

This chain links TRBV11-2 with TRBJ1-2, with D unclear. CDR3 length: 14 amino acids. Germline-derived CDR1 and CDR2 are SGHAT and FQNNGV. Trimming took 1 base from V and 3 from J, leaving 9 bases between them. The CDR3 reads CASSLGVNYYGYTF. The DNA for the CDR3 is TGTGCCAGCAGCTTAGGGGTCAACTACTATGGCTACACCTTC.

This chain uses TRBV25-1 with TRBJ2-1, with D hard to call. In germline, CDR1 is MGHDK, CDR2 SYGVNS. The CDR3 is 14 amino acids. V was trimmed by 3 bases and J by 7 bases, leaving 13 bases between them. The CDR3 DNA is TGTGCCAGCAGTGACCAACAACCCAGTAATGAGCAGTTCTTC. This sequence encodes CASSDQQPSNEQFF.

The rearrangement joins TRBV30 to TRBJ2-7; D is undetermined. Germline lookup yields CDR1 GTSNPN and CDR2 SVGIG (reference sequence). Trimming pared 5 bases from V and 2 bases from J, leaving 4 bases between. The CDR3 is made up of 10 amino acids. CDR3 sequence reads: CAWGAYEQYF. CDR3 coding DNA: TGTGCCTGGGGGGCCTACGAGCAGTACTTC.

The count of this clone is one. The J gene is TRBJ2-3, the V gene TRBV5-1, with D perhaps matching TRBD1 or TRBD2 (5 bases each). This CDR3 contains 12 residues. Between the trimmed V and J ends, which lost 7 bases and 5 bases, there was a span of 11 bases. The germline CDR1 and CDR2 sequences are SGHRS and YFSETQ. The DNA of the CDR3 is TGCGCCAGCCGGGACCGCGGAGATACGCAGTATTTT. Its translation: CASRDRGDTQYF.

The rearrangement uses TRBV19 and TRBJ1-1; D is ambiguous. Germline V gene sequence: CDR1 LNHDA, CDR2 SQIVND (reference sequence). Trimming left V 5 bases short and J 4 bases short, with 11 bases between. The CDR3 runs to 13 residues. CDR3 sequence reads: CASSPGILTEAFF. Written as DNA, the CDR3 is TGTGCCAGTAGTCCTGGGATCCTCACTGAAGCTTTCTTT.

The rearrangement uses TRBV15 and TRBJ2-3; D possibly matches TRBD1 or TRBD2 (5 bases each). Trimming took 1 base from V and 4 from J, leaving 18 bases between them. Germline lookup yields CDR1 LNHNV and CDR2 YYDKDF (reference sequence). The CDR3 runs 17 residues. Written as DNA, the CDR3 is TGTGCCACCAGCAGAGCCTTCAGGGACCCTCCAGCAGATACGCAGTATTTT. Amino acid sequence: CATSRAFRDPPADTQYF. The full variable domain, with the rest looked up from reference TRBV15 and TRBJ2-3, is DAMVIQNPRYQVTQFGKPVTLSCSQTLNHNVMYWYQQKSSQAPKLLFHYYDKDFNNEADTPDNFQSRRPNTSFCFLDIRSPGLGDTAMYLCATSRAFRDPPADTQYFGPGTRLTVL.

The chain recombines TRBV5-6 with TRBJ2-2; D might be TRBD1 (5 bases). This CDR3 contains 15 residues. V gave up 2 bases and J gave up 2 bases, with 10 bases separating them. The germline V gene encodes CDR1 SGHDT and CDR2 YYEEEE. CDR3 in amino acids: CASSFVTVNTGELFF. The CDR3 bases are TGTGCCAGCAGCTTCGTGACAGTTAACACCGGGGAGCTGTTTTTT.

This sequence joins TRBV19 and TRBJ1-1, with D hard to call. In germline, CDR1 is LNHDA, CDR2 SQIVND (reference sequence). Between the trimmed V and J ends, which lost 4 bases and 1 base, there was a span of 7 bases. This CDR3 contains 13 residues. CDR3 bases: TGTGCCAGTAGTAGCCGTAAGAACACTGAAGCTTTCTTT. It encodes CASSSRKNTEAFF. The full variable domain, completed using reference TRBV19 and TRBJ1-1, is DGGITQSPKYLFRKEGQNVTLSCEQNLNHDAMYWYRQDPGQGLRLIYYSQIVNDFQKGDIAEGYSVSREKKESFPLTVTSAQKNPTAFYLCASSSRKNTEAFFGQGTRLTVV.

V is TRBV6-1 and J is TRBJ2-7, with D perhaps being TRBD1 or TRBD2 (6 bases each). This CDR3 contains 16 residues. V was clipped by 4 bases and J by 1 base, with 17 bases between them. CDR1 and CDR2 from the germline V gene are MNHNS and SASEGT. The CDR3 reads CASSALVGGRSYEQYF. For the CDR3, the DNA is TGTGCCAGCAGTGCCTTAGTCGGGGGCCGGTCCTACGAGCAGTACTTC.

This clone has just one count. This chain links TRBV15 with TRBJ2-7; 9 bases match TRBD2. The CDR3 has 12 residues. Germline values: CDR1 LNHNV, CDR2 YYDKDF (reference sequence). V dropped 6 bases and J dropped 4; count of bases not matched to a gene: 1. CDR3 amino acids: CATRGLAYEQYF. Here the CDR3 DNA reads TGTGCCACCAGGGGACTAGCTTACGAGCAGTACTTC.

This clone was picked up a small number of times. The chain links TRBV7-9 to TRBJ2-2, with 9 bases lining up with TRBD2. Germline CDR1 and CDR2: SEHNR and FQNEAQ (reference sequence). The CDR3 spans 16 residues. Trimming removed 5 bases from V and 2 bases from J; junction bases left unmatched: 6. CDR3 sequence reads: CASSTRTSANTGELFF. The CDR3 nucleotides read TGTGCCAGCAGCACTCGGACTAGCGCAAACACCGGGGAGCTGTTTTTT.

The chain uses TRBV19 and TRBJ1-1; perhaps TRBD1 as D (5 bases). V dropped 5 bases and J dropped 1 base, with 14 bases sitting between them. CDR1 LNHDA and CDR2 SQIVND come from the germline V gene (reference sequence). This CDR3 is 15 amino acids long. The CDR3 region is CASSPPGVRNTEAFF. The CDR3, as DNA: TGTGCCAGTAGTCCCCCGGGGGTGCGGAACACTGAAGCTTTCTTT.